These 10 T cell receptor beta chains share one sample of origin, sequenced in a study of regulatory T cells in long-lasting Graves disease. Researchers made TCR beta libraries by using iRepertoire HTBI primers and running Arm-PCR on CDR3 regions. Each CDR3 protein gets one entry after TCRdb re-called the multiplex PCR reads with MiXCR. The sample holds about 290,000 distinct CDR3 sequences, approximately 20% seen once. Time point here: persistent/refractory GD, antithyroid drugs over 5 years with positive TRAb. Preparation of the TCR library used RNA extracted from PBMCs. This sample comprised peripheral blood mononuclear cells (PBMCs), obtained when the disease was refractory, from a patient treated with antithyroid drugs. Every receptor here comes from a female donor with Graves disease.

This clonotype has ten or more counts. The chain employs TRBV5-6 and TRBJ2-2; D remains unclear. Trimming pared 7 bases from V and 4 bases from J, leaving 11 bases between. The CDR3 is made up of 13 amino acids. Germline V lookup: CDR1 SGHDT, CDR2 YYEEEE. The CDR3 here is CASYDISTGELFF. Here the CDR3 DNA reads TGTGCCAGCTATGACATCAGCACCGGGGAGCTGTTTTTT.

This chain links TRBV20-1 with TRBJ2-5, with TRBD1 matching 10 bases. With V trimmed by 5 bases and J by 4 bases, 7 bases remained unmatched. This CDR3 comprises 14 residues. Looked up from germline, CDR1 is DFQATT and CDR2 is SNEGSKA (reference sequence). CDR3 region: CSARDRGRGETQYF. The CDR3 coding sequence is TGCAGTGCTCGGGACAGGGGCAGAGGAGAGACCCAGTACTTC.

As DNA, the CDR3 is TGTGCCAGCAGTTACGTCATGAATGGCTACACCTTC. Translating it yields CASSYVMNGYTF. The rearrangement links TRBV6-2 or TRBV6-3 to TRBJ1-2; no clear D gene. This CDR3 spans 12 amino acids. V dropped 2 bases and J dropped 6 bases, with 7 bases sitting between them. CDR1 is MNHEY and CDR2 is SVGEGT in the germline V gene.

V and J are TRBV12-3 or TRBV12-4 and TRBJ1-1; no clear D gene. This CDR3 has 13 amino acids. V lost 6 bases and J lost 3, with 11 bases in between. The CDR3 DNA reads as TGTGCCAGCAGCTCCTCTGTGTACACTGAAGCTTTCTTT. Translation: CASSSSVYTEAFF.

As regards this clonotype: A read error is possible here, since a much larger clone lies one base away. The V gene is TRBV29-1, the J gene TRBJ2-7; TRBD2 matches 9 bases. Germline lookup yields CDR1 SQVTM and CDR2 ANQGSEA. The CDR3 is 14 amino acids. J lost 4 bases, V lost 4 bases, and 8 bases had no gene match. CDR3 amino acids: CSVVASGTTYEQYF. The CDR3 DNA sequence: TGCAGCGTTGTGGCTAGCGGGACGACTTACGAGCAGTACTTC.

The sample holds a few counts of this clonotype. The V and J genes are TRBV11-2 and TRBJ2-7; 9 bases are a match to TRBD2. The CDR3 loop spans 15 amino acids. The V gene end was trimmed by 4 bases and the J gene end by 5 bases; junction bases not matched to a gene: 9. The germline CDR1 and CDR2 sequences are SGHAT and FQNNGV. CDR3 in DNA: TGTGCCAGCAGCTCAGTAGCGGGAGCGTTCAACGAGCAGTACTTC. Amino acid sequence: CASSSVAGAFNEQYF. The full variable domain, completed using reference TRBV11-2 and TRBJ2-7, is EAGVAQSPRYKIIEKRQSVAFWCNPISGHATLYWYQQILGQGPKLLIQFQNNGVVDDSQLPKDRFSAERLKGVDSTLKIQPAKLEDSAVYLCASSSVAGAFNEQYFGPGTRLTVT.

There are many counts of this clonotype. J is TRBJ1-5 and V is TRBV28; 9 bases agree with TRBD1. This CDR3 comprises 19 residues. The V and J ends lost 4 bases and 2 bases, in that order; junction bases with no gene match: 15. From germline, CDR1 is MDHEN and CDR2 SYDVKM. DNA of the CDR3: TGTGCCAGCAGTTCACCGGGACAGGGAATGGGGGACGGCAATCAGCCCCAGCATTTT. The encoded protein is CASSSPGQGMGDGNQPQHF.

This clonotype was seen repeatedly, ten times or more. J is TRBJ1-5 and V is TRBV28; D gene uncertain. Trimming took off 9 bases at V and 2 bases at J, with 14 bases between the two ends. Germline CDR1 MDHEN, CDR2 SYDVKM. The CDR3 totals 14 residues. Written as DNA, the CDR3 is TGTGCCAGTGAGAGGAGGCTCGGCAATCAGCCCCAGCATTTT. As protein: CASERRLGNQPQHF.

This clonotype was seen more than once but under ten times. V gene TRBV4-1 combines with J gene TRBJ2-5, with D possibly being TRBD2 (6 bases). In germline, CDR1 is MGHRA, CDR2 YSYEKL. The CDR3 runs to 16 residues. V lost 1 base and J 3 bases, leaving 15 bases between the germline ends. The CDR3 coding sequence is TGCGCCAGCAGCCAAGTCCTACGCGGGGCTAAAGAGACCCAGTACTTC. This gives the protein CASSQVLRGAKETQYF.

The chain links TRBV5-1 to TRBJ1-6; the D gene is possibly TRBD1 (6 bases). With 0 bases removed from V and 10 bases from J, the gap between germline ends came to 14 bases. This CDR3 has 15 residues. Per germline, CDR1 SGHRS and CDR2 YFSETQ. CDR3 loop: CASSLGTGTESPLHF. As DNA, the CDR3 is TGCGCCAGCAGCTTGGGCACAGGGACGGAATCACCCCTCCACTTT. The full variable domain, rest sourced from reference TRBV5-1 and TRBJ1-6, is KAGVTQTPRYLIKTRGQQVTLSCSPISGHRSVSWYQQTPGQGLQFLFEYFSETQRNKGNFPGRFSGRQFSNSRSEMNVSTLELGDSALYLCASSLGTGTESPLHFGNGTRLTVT.